This T cell receptor beta chain was identified during a study of blood T cell repertoires in COVID-19. The wider study: Sites across the United States, Italy and Spain contributed samples from acute and convalescent COVID-19. PBMCs, B-cell-depleted T cells, or T cells were the source of the cDNA or gDNA that made up the material.

Original analysis: Reference gene primer amplification yielded estimated nucleated cell counts. Only in-frame clones appear in the TCRdb table, and some are missing; sequencing was by immunoSEQ multiplex PCR. V and J calls and clone size follow that table, whereas D and trimming were derived from the DNA. The table records about 120,000 clones, about 85% of them present only once. The source is a woman aged 80 or over with acute or convalescent COVID-19. The sequenced sample was peripheral blood.

The CDR3 DNA follows: TGCGCCAGCAGCTTAACCGGGACTAGCGAGGAGACCCAGTACTTC. Translation gives CASSLTGTSEETQYF. This chain connects TRBV5-1 to TRBJ2-5, with 10 bases matching TRBD2. Germline trimming cut 2 bases from V and 5 bases from J; bases unmatched to any gene: 6. The germline CDR1 and CDR2 sequences are SGHRS and YFSETQ. The CDR3 covers 15 residues.